This T cell receptor (beta chain) is drawn from a study of blood T cell repertoires in COVID-19. About the study: The analysed material was cDNA or gDNA that came from T cells, B-cell-depleted T cells, or PBMCs.

This CDR3 spans 16 amino acids. V lost 5 bases and J 4 bases, leaving 20 bases between the germline ends. Looked up from germline, CDR1 is SEHNR and CDR2 is FQNEAQ (reference sequence). As processed by the authors: Reference gene primers were amplified, and this amplification served to estimate nucleated cell counts. Assay: immunoSEQ multiplex PCR; the TCRdb copy retains only in-frame clones and omits some. V and J calls and clone size are those listed in that table; D and trimming were worked out from the DNA. This sample has approximately 250,000 clones, with roughly 80% found just once. This clonotype was sampled from a man in his 60s with acute or convalescent COVID-19. V gene TRBV7-9 combines with J gene TRBJ2-5; possibly TRBD1 for D (7 bases). The sequenced sample was peripheral blood. CDR3 nucleotide sequence: TGTGCCAGCAGCCTGGTCGGACAGGCGGAGGGAGAGACCCAGTACTTC. Protein sequence: CASSLVGQAEGETQYF. Variable domain in full (rest from reference TRBV7-9 and TRBJ2-5): DTGVSQNPRHKITKRGQNVTFRCDPISEHNRLYWYRQTLGQGPEFLTYFQNEAQLEKSRLLSDRFSAERPKGSFSTLEIQRTEQGDSAMYLCASSLVGQAEGETQYFGPGTRLLVL.